Following are 29 T cell receptor beta chains from one sample sequenced in a study of blood T cells in healthy people across ages. Together with a sample-barcoded 5' primer, a J-beta primer mix was included in a second PCR lasting roughly 6 to 12 cycles. TCRdb passed the 5' RACE reads through MiXCR, listing each CDR3 protein once. The sample yields over 700,000 distinct CDR3 sequences, approximately 53% seen once. Sequencing was carried out using blood. The receptor source for this set is an elderly man in good health.

This chain joins TRBV12-5 and TRBJ2-1; 14 bases line up with TRBD2. CDR3 length equals 16 residues. Germline CDR1 reads LGHNT; CDR2 reads FRNRAP. V lost 1 base to trimming and J lost 7 bases; unmatched junction nucleotides: 3. CDR3 DNA: TGTGCTAGTGGTTTGGGACTAGCGGGGGGGGAGAATGAGCAGTTCTTC. Translation gives CASGLGLAGGENEQFF.

V is TRBV3-1 and J is TRBJ1-5, with a weak D call TRBD1 (6 bases). Per germline, CDR1 LGHDT and CDR2 YNNKEL (reference sequence). The CDR3 runs to 17 residues. The V end was cut by 5 bases, the J end by 7 bases, with 24 bases between. The CDR3 DNA follows: TGTGCCAGCAGCTCCACATCCGGAGGGGGAATCGAGCAGCCCCAGCATTTT. Its protein product is CASSSTSGGGIEQPQHF.

J is TRBJ2-7 and V is TRBV7-9, with unresolved D. The V and J ends lost 5 bases and 9 bases respectively, with 11 bases between them. CDR3 length equals 11 residues. The V gene's germline CDR1 is SEHNR and CDR2 FQNEAQ (reference sequence). The CDR3 DNA reads as TGTGCCAGCAGCCCACAGAATGTGCAGTACTTC. Translation gives CASSPQNVQYF.

The table lists this clonotype with a count of one. This chain uses TRBV18 with TRBJ2-3; TRBD2 is a possible D gene (5 bases). Germline CDR1 KGHSH, CDR2 LQKENI. This CDR3 region has 12 residues. Trimming stripped 6 bases from V and 6 bases from J, with 10 bases between. The CDR3 DNA reads TGTGCCAGCTCGAAGAGGGTGGATACGCAGTATTTT. Protein sequence: CASSKRVDTQYF.

The DNA for the CDR3 is TGTGCCAGCAGCTCCTTTACAGGGGTACTGTCGAACATTCAGTACTTC. It specifies CASSSFTGVLSNIQYF. This chain uses TRBV11-1 with TRBJ2-4; TRBD1 aligns across 7 bases. CDR1 and CDR2 from the germline V gene are SGHAT and FQDESV (reference sequence). J lost 7 bases, V lost 4 bases, and 13 bases had no gene match. CDR3 size: 16 residues. Variable domain in full (rest from reference TRBV11-1 and TRBJ2-4): EAEVAQSPRYKITEKSQAVAFWCDPISGHATLYWYRQILGQGPELLVQFQDESVVDDSQLPKDRFSAERLKGVDSTLKIQPAELGDSAMYLCASSSFTGVLSNIQYFGAGTRLSVL.

This clonotype was observed a handful of times. This rearrangement joins TRBV2 to TRBJ1-6, with 10 bases lining up with TRBD1. There are 14 residues in the CDR3. CDR1 is SNHLY and CDR2 is FYNNEI in the germline V gene. V lost 6 bases to trimming and J lost 9 bases; unmatched junction nucleotides: 5. CDR3 residues: CASSGQGGTSPLHF. For the CDR3, the DNA is TGTGCCAGCAGCGGACAGGGGGGAACTTCACCCCTCCACTTT. The entire variable domain, with the rest obtained from reference TRBV2 and TRBJ1-6, is as follows: EPEVTQTPSHQVTQMGQEVILRCVPISNHLYFYWYRQILGQKVEFLVSFYNNEISEKSEIFDDQFSVERPDGSNFTLKIRSTKLEDSAMYFCASSGQGGTSPLHFGNGTRLTVT.

The CDR3 spells CASSIGTGSTDTQYF. CDR3 in DNA: TGCGCCAGCAGCATCGGGACAGGGAGCACAGATACGCAGTATTTT. The V and J genes are TRBV5-1 and TRBJ2-3; TRBD1 matches at 9 bases. Germline values: CDR1 SGHRS, CDR2 YFSETQ. Trimming took 4 bases from V and 0 from J; bases not matched to a gene: 3. This CDR3 contains 15 residues.

The V and J genes are TRBV3-1 and TRBJ1-2; TRBD1 might be the D (5 bases). This CDR3 is 13 amino acids long. V lost 4 bases and J 5 bases, leaving 11 bases between the germline ends. Germline V gene data show CDR1 as LGHDT and CDR2 as YNNKEL (reference sequence). The CDR3 bases are TGTGCCAGCAGCCCCGGGGGGAAGTATGGCTACACCTTC. It codes for CASSPGGKYGYTF.

The chain joins TRBV7-2 to TRBJ2-7, with D possibly TRBD1 on 6 matching bases. Germline CDR1 and CDR2: SGHTA and FQGNSA. V was trimmed by 7 bases and J by 3 bases, leaving 16 bases between them. The CDR3 length is 14 residues. CDR3 nucleotide sequence: TGTGCCAGCACCCGCGCTCCAGGGGACTACGAGCAGTACTTC. As protein: CASTRAPGDYEQYF.

This clonotype showed up just a few times. The rearrangement uses TRBV29-1 and TRBJ2-5, with 9 bases lining up with TRBD2. V was pared by 7 bases and J by 2 bases, with 8 bases of the junction left unmatched. CDR3 length: 14 amino acids. The V gene's germline CDR1 is SQVTM and CDR2 ANQGSEA. This CDR3 is CSARGGRGQETQYF. CDR3 DNA: TGCAGCGCCCGTGGCGGGAGGGGGCAAGAGACCCAGTACTTC. Drawing the rest from reference TRBV29-1 and TRBJ2-5, the complete variable domain is SAVISQKPSRDICQRGTSLTIQCQVDSQVTMMFWYRQQPGQSLTLIATANQGSEATYESGFVIDKFPISRPNLTFSTLTVSNMSPEDSSIYLCSARGGRGQETQYFGPGTRLLVL.

The chain combines TRBV7-2 with TRBJ1-1, with D tentatively TRBD1 (5 bases). The germline V and J ends were trimmed by 1 base and 0 bases, with 9 bases remaining between them. Germline loops: CDR1 SGHTA, CDR2 FQGNSA. CDR3 length: 15 amino acids. CDR3 in DNA: TGTGCCAGCAGCTTAGGTGGACACATGAACACTGAAGCTTTCTTT. Translation: CASSLGGHMNTEAFF.

The J gene is TRBJ1-1, the V gene TRBV12-5; D gene uncertain. Per the germline V gene, CDR1 is LGHNT and CDR2 is FRNRAP. V was cut by 11 bases and J by 0 bases, with 22 bases left in between. The CDR3 spans 16 residues. The CDR3 loop is CAGVGSGGRMNTEAFF. DNA of the CDR3: TGTGCTGGGGTGGGCTCAGGAGGCAGGATGAACACTGAAGCTTTCTTT.

In this sample, this clonotype turned up a few times. The chain is built from TRBV5-1 and TRBJ2-5; D may correspond to TRBD1 or TRBD2 (5 bases each). The CDR3 is 15 residues long. CDR1 and CDR2 (germline): SGHRS, YFSETQ. V was trimmed by 5 bases and J by 1 base, leaving 15 bases between them. The CDR3 here is CASRTGTGSQETQYF. Here the CDR3 DNA reads TGCGCCAGCAGGACCGGGACGGGTTCCCAAGAGACCCAGTACTTC.

This sequence joins TRBV11-2 and TRBJ1-2; the D is unclear. The germline gives CDR1 SGHAT, CDR2 FQNNGV. The CDR3 consists of 12 residues. Trimming took off 3 bases at V and 4 bases at J, with 6 bases between the two ends. The CDR3 spells CASSFPGYGYTF. Here the CDR3 DNA reads TGTGCCAGCAGCTTTCCCGGCTATGGCTACACCTTC. The variable domain in full, completed from reference TRBV11-2 and TRBJ1-2, reads EAGVAQSPRYKIIEKRQSVAFWCNPISGHATLYWYQQILGQGPKLLIQFQNNGVVDDSQLPKDRFSAERLKGVDSTLKIQPAKLEDSAVYLCASSFPGYGYTFGSGTRLTVV.

V is TRBV5-1 and J is TRBJ2-3; 13 bases agree with TRBD2. Germline V gene lookup returns CDR1 SGHRS and CDR2 YFSETQ. V gave up 3 bases and J gave up 2 bases; unmatched junction bases: 12. There are 19 residues in the CDR3. The CDR3, as DNA: TGCGCCAGCAGCTCGGGACTAGCGGGATCCCCCCTCCTCACAGATACGCAGTATTTT. Translated, it gives CASSSGLAGSPLLTDTQYF.

The CDR3 sequence is CASSYSERAQETQYF. Written as DNA, the CDR3 is TGTGCCAGCAGTTACTCGGAGCGGGCGCAAGAGACCCAGTACTTC. The chain joins TRBV6-5 to TRBJ2-5, with D maybe TRBD2 (6 bases). Trimming pared 0 bases from V and 2 bases from J, leaving 10 bases between. The CDR3 is made up of 15 amino acids. CDR1 is MNHEY and CDR2 is SVGAGI in the germline V gene.

Ten or more counts support this clonotype. This chain links TRBV15 with TRBJ2-5; no definite D call. This CDR3 region has 13 residues. Trimming cost V 2 bases and J 2 bases, with 6 bases left between them. CDR1 LNHNV and CDR2 YYDKDF come from the germline V gene (reference sequence). The CDR3 DNA reads as TGTGCCACCAGCAGACAGAAACAAGAGACCCAGTACTTC. The encoded protein is CATSRQKQETQYF.

The chain has TRBV27 and TRBJ1-4, with D unresolved. Between the trimmed V and J ends, which lost 0 bases and 0 bases, there was a span of 8 bases. The germline CDR1 and CDR2 sequences are MNHEY and SMNVEV (reference sequence). The CDR3 has 16 residues. CDR3 sequence reads: CASSLSATSTNEKLFF. The CDR3 region has the DNA TGTGCCAGCAGTTTATCCGCGACTTCAACTAATGAAAAACTGTTTTTT.

The chain links TRBV6-1 to TRBJ2-3; 9 bases map to TRBD1. CDR1 is MNHNS and CDR2 is SASEGT in the germline V gene. V dropped 2 bases and J dropped 14; count of bases not matched to a gene: 14. The CDR3 loop spans 15 amino acids. CDR3 sequence: CASSESGQGDRYAYF. CDR3 DNA: TGTGCCAGCAGTGAATCGGGACAGGGAGATAGATACGCGTATTTT.

V and J are TRBV20-1 and TRBJ2-7, with D possibly TRBD2 on 6 matching bases. Trimming removed 2 bases at V and 0 bases at J, with 8 bases between. This CDR3 is built from 13 residues. Germline loops: CDR1 DFQATT, CDR2 SNEGSKA (reference sequence). This CDR3 is CSARRTNSYEQYF. DNA of the CDR3: TGCAGTGCTAGACGGACTAACTCCTACGAGCAGTACTTC.

This clonotype turned up a few times. This chain connects TRBV5-1 to TRBJ2-4; 7 bases are shared with TRBD1. Germline CDR1 is SGHRS and CDR2 is YFSETQ. The CDR3 extends over 12 amino acids. J gave up 8 bases and V 3 bases, and 2 bases lay outside the gene matches. Here the CDR3 DNA reads TGCGCCAGCAGCTCTACAGGGGACATTCAGTACTTC. As protein: CASSSTGDIQYF.

A note on this clonotype: An end of the junction does not agree with germline; a read error may underlie this. The CDR3 spells CTNSLSVGGPYNEQFF. The CDR3 DNA reads as TGTACCAACAGCTTATCAGTGGGAGGGCCCTACAATGAGCAGTTCTTC. V gene TRBV7-2 combines with J gene TRBJ2-1; 7 bases fit TRBD2. The CDR3 is 16 residues long. Germline assignment: CDR1 SGHTA and CDR2 FQGNSA.

V and J are TRBV5-4 and TRBJ2-3; D uncertain. Trimming shortened V by 4 bases and J by 14 bases, and 26 bases separated the two germline ends. Germline V gene data show CDR1 as SGHNT and CDR2 as YYREEE (reference sequence). The CDR3 sequence is 15 residues long. The CDR3 protein is CASSLGSERNRYAYF. CDR3 nucleotide sequence: TGTGCCAGCAGCCTCGGGTCGGAGAGGAACAGATACGCGTATTTT. The full variable domain, in which reference TRBV5-4 and TRBJ2-3 provide the parts outside the CDR3, is ETGVTQSPTHLIKTRGQQVTLRCSSQSGHNTVSWYQQALGQGPQFIFQYYREEENGRGNFPPRFSGLQFPNYSSELNVNALELDDSALYLCASSLGSERNRYAYFGPGTRLTVL.

Worth noting for this clonotype: The junction shows a germline mismatch at one end, possibly a read error. This sequence joins TRBV9 and TRBJ2-3; TRBD1 matches 8 bases. The CDR3 is made up of 15 amino acids. Germline loops: CDR1 SGDLS, CDR2 YYNGEE. The chain's CDR3 is CARSVEGQGTDTQYF. CDR3 sequence (DNA): TGTGCCCGCAGCGTAGAGGGACAGGGCACAGATACGCAGTATTTT.

In its sample, this clonotype was seen once. The gene calls are TRBV20-1 and TRBJ2-2, with 9 positions matching TRBD2. This CDR3 spans 12 amino acids. The V and J ends lost 6 bases and 6 bases, in that order; junction bases with no gene match: 2. Germline V CDR1 and CDR2: DFQATT, SNEGSKA (reference sequence). In nucleotides, the CDR3 is TGCAGTGCGAGACTAGCGGCCGGGGAGCTGTTTTTT. Residues: CSARLAAGELFF.

As for this clonotype: Its ends do not fully match the called genes, so a read error is possible. V is TRBV6-2 or TRBV6-3 and J is TRBJ1-2, with D unclear. The CDR3 loop spans 18 amino acids. Germline lookup yields CDR1 MNHEY and CDR2 SVGEGT. The DNA for the CDR3 is TGTGCCAGCAGTTACTTACTCGGGAGAGGGTTTTCAGACTATGACTACACCTTC. Protein: CASSYLLGRGFSDYDYTF.

This clonotype was picked up a small number of times. The rearrangement links TRBV4-2 to TRBJ2-1; D is uncertain. The CDR3 is made up of 14 amino acids. V lost 6 bases, J lost 0 bases, and 9 bases lay in between. Germline V gene data show CDR1 as LGHNA and CDR2 as YNFKEQ. The CDR3 bases are TGTGCCAGCAGGGGCCGGAGCTCCTACAATGAGCAGTTCTTC. It is translated as CASRGRSSYNEQFF.

The table lists this clonotype with many counts. This chain uses TRBV9 with TRBJ2-5; the match to TRBD2 covers 7 bases. Trimming cost V 0 bases and J 5 bases; bases outside gene matches: 1. Germline V gene sequence: CDR1 SGDLS, CDR2 YYNGEE. This CDR3 contains 13 residues. The CDR3 loop reads CASSVVGGETQYF. The CDR3 nucleotides are TGTGCCAGCAGCGTAGTCGGGGGGGAGACCCAGTACTTC.

The chain joins TRBV12-3 or TRBV12-4 to TRBJ2-1; 9 bases agree with TRBD2. The CDR3 is 15 residues long. Trimming at V came to 2 bases and at J to 9 bases, leaving 8 bases not matched to a gene. Written as DNA, the CDR3 is TGTGCCAGCAGTTTAACCGGCGGGAGGGTCAGTGAGCAGTTCTTC. It is translated as CASSLTGGRVSEQFF.